This entry is about one T cell receptor (beta chain). The data are from a study of T cells in Graves' hyperthyroidism and ophthalmopathy. Authors of the study amplified TCR beta CDR3 regions from RNA transcripts. The HTBI primer set drove a first-round RT-PCR of the TCR CDR3. A single record per CDR3 protein comes from TCRdb applying MiXCR to the multiplex PCR reads. The sample has some 300,000 distinct CDR3 sequences; 15% to 20% are singletons. The study included ophthalmopathy patients with Clinical Activity Score at least 3, NOSPECS grade at least 4 and duration under 3 months. The PBMCs had their origin in around 9.1 ml of fresh peripheral blood. The sequence came from a man over 45 with Graves' ophthalmopathy. Input material: blood.

CDR3 DNA sequence: TGTGCCACCAGTGGGAAGACCCAGTACTTC. Translation gives CATSGKTQYF. This rearrangement joins TRBV24-1 to TRBJ2-5; D remains unclear. The CDR3 covers 10 residues. Between the trimmed V and J ends, which lost 5 bases and 6 bases, there was a span of 3 bases. Germline V gives CDR1 KGHDR, CDR2 SFDVKD.